This T cell receptor beta chain stems from a study of blood T cell dynamics during melanoma immunotherapy. Time point described: pre-treatment baseline. Samples come from before therapy and from week 3 after the first blockade cycle. At 12 weeks after first infusion, RECIST 1.1 defined response for most patients. On this clone itself: Its antigen is not identified.

DNA loading was fixed at around 0.35 ug for all bulk PBMC samples. Sequencing was performed with immunoSEQ multiplex PCR; in TCRdb, only in-frame clones are kept and a portion is missing. The sample has approximately 6,900 clones; roughly 80% are singletons. The V and J ends lost 5 bases and 5 bases, in that order; junction bases with no gene match: 7. The germline CDR1 and CDR2 sequences are SQVTM and ANQGSEA. The CDR3 is 13 amino acids. Overall study results and limits: Disease-control patients' PBMC repertoires became either more clonal or more diverse at W3.

Sample: blood, taken from a patient treated with checkpoint blockade. The chain employs TRBV29-1 and TRBJ2-5; 8 bases match TRBD2. The clonotype originates from a human donor with melanoma. The CDR3: CSVIRGGRETQYF. The CDR3 DNA reads TGCAGCGTTATACGGGGGGGAAGGGAGACCCAGTACTTC. The full variable domain, with the rest looked up from reference TRBV29-1 and TRBJ2-5, is SAVISQKPSRDICQRGTSLTIQCQVDSQVTMMFWYRQQPGQSLTLIATANQGSEATYESGFVIDKFPISRPNLTFSTLTVSNMSPEDSSIYLCSVIRGGRETQYFGPGTRLLVL.